This T cell receptor beta chain was recorded in a study of T cell repertoires in cytomegalovirus infection. Background on the study: Public TCR beta signatures were indicative of both CMV infection and a matching HLA type. Points from the study as a whole: Individuals carrying CMV plus the relevant HLA were identified by cumulative frequency of public TCR beta families. Clonotype analysis showed dominance of the ex vivo response by HLA-C-restricted CMV-specific TCR beta clonotypes.

In regard to this clonotype: Its matching antigen is unknown.

TCRdb fed the reads into MiXCR, producing one record per CDR3 protein. The table includes around 740,000 distinct CDR3 sequences, 35% to 45% detected once. The sequenced sample was PBMCs. This receptor was obtained from a human donor in good health (CMV status not recorded). Some clones in this sample may be carry-over from other donors' samples.

Here the CDR3 DNA reads TGTGCCAGCAGTTTAGGCCCGGAGAAACAGTACTTC. It encodes CASSLGPEKQYF. The J gene is TRBJ2-4, the V gene TRBV12-3 or TRBV12-4; D not resolved. The germline V and J ends were trimmed by 1 base and 13 bases, with 11 bases remaining between them. This CDR3 has 12 amino acids.